These 26 T cell receptor beta chains share one sample of origin, sequenced in a study of CD8 T cells in Susac syndrome. With random hexamers, reverse transcription was performed on about 0.45 to 1 ug of RNA. Each CDR3 protein gets one entry after TCRdb re-called the immunoSEQ multiplex PCR reads with MiXCR. This table holds roughly 140,000 distinct CDR3 sequences, about 93% found once. The sample taken for sequencing was CD8+ T cells from PBMCs. The receptors derive from a human donor in good health.

The rearrangement joins TRBV5-6 to TRBJ1-5, with D uncertain. The CDR3 sequence is 13 residues long. The ends were cut back, 5 bases at V and 7 bases at J, with 13 bases in the middle. Germline loops: CDR1 SGHDT, CDR2 YYEEEE. The chain's CDR3 is CASRSSVGQPQHF. In DNA form, the CDR3 reads TGTGCCAGCAGGTCGTCCGTTGGCCAGCCCCAGCATTTT.

The chain combines TRBV7-9 with TRBJ1-2, with D possibly matching TRBD1 (5 bases). Trimming removed 1 base from V and 2 bases from J, with 11 bases in between. Germline V gene data show CDR1 as SEHNR and CDR2 as FQNEAQ (reference sequence). The CDR3 contains 15 residues. The CDR3 loop reads CASSLVGRENYGYTF. The CDR3 DNA follows: TGTGCCAGCAGCTTAGTGGGACGGGAGAACTATGGCTACACCTTC.

The V gene is TRBV12-3 or TRBV12-4, the J gene TRBJ2-4; no clear D. The germline V and J ends were trimmed by 5 bases and 13 bases, with 15 bases remaining between them. The CDR3 loop spans 12 amino acids. CDR3 DNA: TGTGCCAGCAGTGCCGACTTTATGGGGCAGTACTTC. This codes for CASSADFMGQYF.

The chain employs TRBV13 and TRBJ2-1; possibly TRBD2 for D (5 bases). V was trimmed by 5 bases and J by 0 bases, leaving 11 bases between them. The CDR3 consists of 15 residues. Germline loops: CDR1 PRHDT, CDR2 FYEKMQ (reference sequence). CDR3 nucleotides: TGTGCCAGCAGCGGAGCGGAAAGCTCCTACAATGAGCAGTTCTTC. Translating gives CASSGAESSYNEQFF.

J is TRBJ2-7 and V is TRBV13, with 14 bases matching TRBD2. CDR1 and CDR2 from the germline V gene are PRHDT and FYEKMQ (reference sequence). The length of the CDR3 is 17 residues. The V segment lost 5 bases and the J segment 2 bases; nucleotides outside the gene matches: 8. As DNA, the CDR3 is TGTGCCAGCAGCACCGGGACTAGCGGGAGTTCAACCTACGAGCAGTACTTC. It codes for CASSTGTSGSSTYEQYF. The full variable domain, its missing parts supplied by reference TRBV13 and TRBJ2-7, is AAGVIQSPRHLIKEKRETATLKCYPIPRHDTVYWYQQGPGQDPQFLISFYEKMQSDKGSIPDRFSAQQFSDYHSELNMSSLELGDSALYFCASSTGTSGSSTYEQYFGPGTRLTVT.

The chain joins TRBV29-1 to TRBJ1-2; D is perhaps TRBD1 (6 bases). Trimming took off 3 bases at V and 3 bases at J, with 8 bases between the two ends. There are 12 residues in the CDR3. CDR1 SQVTM and CDR2 ANQGSEA come from the germline V gene. CDR3 sequence reads: CSVDPGDYGYTF. The CDR3, as DNA: TGCAGCGTTGACCCAGGGGACTATGGCTACACCTTC. Full variable domain (outside the CDR3, taken from reference TRBV29-1 and TRBJ1-2): SAVISQKPSRDICQRGTSLTIQCQVDSQVTMMFWYRQQPGQSLTLIATANQGSEATYESGFVIDKFPISRPNLTFSTLTVSNMSPEDSSIYLCSVDPGDYGYTFGSGTRLTVV.

The V and J genes are TRBV28 and TRBJ2-3, with 9 bases matching TRBD2. The germline V gene has CDR1 MDHEN and CDR2 SYDVKM. The ends lost 4 bases at V and 14 bases at J; junction bases unmatched: 16. This CDR3 has 15 amino acids. DNA of the CDR3: TGTGCCAGCAGTTCTCAGACTAGCGGTTCCCCCCTGGGGTATTTT. Residues: CASSSQTSGSPLGYF.

The genes are TRBV19 and TRBJ2-2, with D tentatively TRBD2 (6 bases). Trimming cost V 3 bases and J 0 bases, with 11 bases left between them. This CDR3 spans 16 amino acids. Looked up from germline, CDR1 is LNHDA and CDR2 is SQIVND (reference sequence). This CDR3 reads CASSISTRSNTGELFF. CDR3 DNA: TGTGCCAGTAGTATTTCGACTAGATCGAACACCGGGGAGCTGTTTTTT.

The chain has TRBV28 and TRBJ2-3; 13 positions agree with TRBD2. The germline V gene has CDR1 MDHEN and CDR2 SYDVKM. Germline trimming cut 5 bases from V and 0 bases from J; bases unmatched to any gene: 2. The CDR3 covers 16 residues. This CDR3 reads CASSPTSGRSTDTQYF. The CDR3 nucleotides are TGTGCCAGCAGTCCGACTAGCGGGAGGAGCACAGATACGCAGTATTTT.

The V gene is TRBV20-1, the J gene TRBJ1-1; no firm D call. Germline lookup yields CDR1 DFQATT and CDR2 SNEGSKA (reference sequence). The length of the CDR3 is 12 residues. Between the trimmed V and J ends, which lost 0 bases and 9 bases, there was a span of 11 bases. CDR3 residues: CSARDRAGKAFF. CDR3 DNA: TGCAGTGCTAGAGATAGGGCTGGGAAAGCTTTCTTT.

This chain uses TRBV5-6 with TRBJ2-7; D call uncertain. The CDR3 loop spans 13 amino acids. CDR1 SGHDT and CDR2 YYEEEE come from the germline V gene. Trimming took off 2 bases at V and 2 bases at J, with 8 bases between the two ends. The CDR3 DNA sequence: TGTGCCAGCAGCTTCAATCCAGCCTACGAGCAGTACTTC. It specifies CASSFNPAYEQYF.

The chain has TRBV27 and TRBJ2-1, with TRBD1 matching over 8 bases. Trimming took 4 bases from V and 3 from J; bases not matched to a gene: 8. CDR3 size: 16 residues. The germline V gene has CDR1 MNHEY and CDR2 SMNVEV (reference sequence). This chain's CDR3 is CASSSHPQGVYNEQFF. The CDR3 DNA reads TGTGCCAGCAGTTCCCACCCACAGGGGGTCTACAATGAGCAGTTCTTC.

V usage is TRBV9 and J usage is TRBJ2-3; D not resolved. The length of the CDR3 is 16 residues. CDR1 SGDLS and CDR2 YYNGEE come from the germline V gene. Trimming shortened V by 2 bases and J by 0 bases, and 13 bases separated the two germline ends. CDR3 protein: CASSVTAETSTDTQYF. In DNA, the CDR3 is TGTGCCAGCAGCGTGACGGCGGAGACTAGCACAGATACGCAGTATTTT.

The V gene is TRBV24-1, the J gene TRBJ1-2; D is ambiguous. The CDR3 runs to 14 residues. Germline V gene lookup returns CDR1 KGHDR and CDR2 SFDVKD. The ends were cut back, 2 bases at V and 0 bases at J, with 6 bases in the middle. This CDR3 is CATSDWAANYGYTF. The CDR3 DNA follows: TGTGCCACCAGTGATTGGGCAGCTAACTATGGCTACACCTTC.

The chain links TRBV7-9 to TRBJ2-3; D perhaps matches TRBD2 (6 bases). CDR1 is SEHNR and CDR2 is FQNEAQ in the germline V gene (reference sequence). Trimming left V 2 bases short and J 4 bases short, with 16 bases between. The CDR3 loop spans 16 amino acids. In nucleotides, the CDR3 is TGTGCCAGCAGCTTATCGTTCGGGAGTCTCCCAGATACGCAGTATTTT. Its translation: CASSLSFGSLPDTQYF.

The chain recombines TRBV29-1 with TRBJ2-3; 10 bases line up with TRBD2. With V trimmed by 2 bases and J by 1 base, 9 bases remained unmatched. CDR3 size: 17 residues. Germline V gene sequence: CDR1 SQVTM, CDR2 ANQGSEA. The chain's CDR3 is CSVEPSGRVYGTDTQYF. The CDR3, as DNA: TGCAGCGTTGAACCTAGCGGGAGAGTTTATGGCACAGATACGCAGTATTTT.

This clonotype has only one observation. The V gene is TRBV21-1, the J gene TRBJ1-2; the table names TRBD1, a call not compared with the DNA. TRBV21-1 is an annotated pseudogene. The CDR3 runs to 15 residues. CDR3 coding DNA: TGTGCCAGCAGCCCACGGGACAGGGGAAGATATGGCTACACCTTC. This encodes CASSPRDRGRYGYTF.

The chain combines TRBV27 with TRBJ2-2, with no clear D. The CDR3 has 13 amino acids. Germline V gene sequence: CDR1 MNHEY, CDR2 SMNVEV (reference sequence). Trimming removed 3 bases at V and 6 bases at J, with 8 bases between. This CDR3 reads CASSFSGPGELFF. The CDR3 region has the DNA TGTGCCAGCAGTTTTTCAGGCCCCGGGGAGCTGTTTTTT.

V usage is TRBV28 and J usage is TRBJ2-7; D may be TRBD1 (5 bases). Trimming took off 1 base at V and 9 bases at J, with 16 bases between the two ends. From germline, CDR1 is MDHEN and CDR2 SYDVKM. This CDR3 contains 14 residues. CDR3 residues: CASSLLGANLPQYF. As DNA, the CDR3 is TGTGCCAGCAGTTTATTAGGGGCAAACCTACCGCAGTACTTC. Variable domain in full (rest from reference TRBV28 and TRBJ2-7): DVKVTQSSRYLVKRTGEKVFLECVQDMDHENMFWYRQDPGLGLRLIYFSYDVKMKEKGDIPEGYSVSREKKERFSLILESASTNQTSMYLCASSLLGANLPQYFGPGTRLTVT.

The chain joins TRBV4-3 to TRBJ2-6; unclear D gene. Trimming removed 6 bases at V and 1 base at J, with 10 bases between. CDR1 and CDR2 (germline): LGHNA, YSLEER. The CDR3 extends over 15 amino acids. CDR3 coding DNA: TGCGCCAGCAGTCAAACTTGGTCTGGGGCCAACGTCCTGACTTTC. Translation gives CASSQTWSGANVLTF.

J is TRBJ2-7 and V is TRBV27; the D gene is possibly TRBD1 (6 bases). The germline CDR1 and CDR2 sequences are MNHEY and SMNVEV (reference sequence). Trimming took off 0 bases at V and 5 bases at J, with 8 bases between the two ends. The CDR3 is 13 residues long. The CDR3 loop reads CASSLSQGHEQYF. In nucleotides, the CDR3 is TGTGCCAGCAGTTTATCTCAGGGGCACGAGCAGTACTTC.

As for this clonotype: At one boundary the junction diverges from the germline segment, which might be a read error. This chain links TRBV27 with TRBJ2-7, with 8 bases identical to TRBD1. From germline, CDR1 is MNHEY and CDR2 SMNVEV (reference sequence). The CDR3 extends over 13 amino acids. This CDR3 is CATSGQGTYEQYF. CDR3 DNA sequence: TGTGCCACCAGTGGACAGGGCACCTACGAGCAGTACTTC.

The chain joins TRBV9 to TRBJ2-7; 12 bases agree with TRBD2. The CDR3 runs to 15 residues. Germline CDR1 and CDR2: SGDLS and YYNGEE. J lost 6 bases, V lost 4 bases, and 8 bases had no gene match. The chain's CDR3 is CASSPTSGRSGEQYF. CDR3 DNA: TGTGCCAGCAGCCCTACTAGCGGGAGGAGCGGCGAGCAGTACTTC.

In its sample, this clonotype was seen a few times. The chain recombines TRBV27 with TRBJ2-7, with D unresolved. CDR1 and CDR2 from the germline V gene are MNHEY and SMNVEV (reference sequence). The V and J ends lost 0 bases and 4 bases respectively, with 7 bases between them. CDR3 length: 13 residues. The CDR3 sequence: CASSLSIGYEQYF. The DNA for the CDR3 is TGTGCCAGCAGTTTATCGATCGGTTACGAGCAGTACTTC.

This chain uses TRBV29-1 with TRBJ2-3; D is uncertain. With 3 bases removed from V and 1 base from J, the gap between germline ends came to 11 bases. The CDR3 sequence is 14 residues long. CDR1 and CDR2 (germline): SQVTM, ANQGSEA. This CDR3 is CSVDGTSRTDTQYF. Here the CDR3 DNA reads TGCAGCGTTGACGGTACAAGCCGCACAGATACGCAGTATTTT.

This chain uses TRBV2 with TRBJ2-1; D perhaps matches TRBD2 (5 bases). The V end was cut by 6 bases, the J end by 6 bases, with 9 bases between. This CDR3 spans 12 amino acids. Germline CDR1 reads SNHLY; CDR2 reads FYNNEI. The chain's CDR3 is CASRAAVNEQFF. The CDR3 DNA reads as TGTGCCAGCAGAGCGGCAGTCAATGAGCAGTTCTTC.